This TCR beta chain appears in the sequencing data of a study of CD8 T cells in ankylosing spondylitis. Worth noting for this clonotype: Its antigen is currently unknown. A much larger clone lies a single base off, so this may be a read error.

General study points: Researchers reportedly found disease-linked clones significantly enriched in matched ankylosing spondylitis synovial fluid. A TCR beta motif of under 10 highly homologous variants seemed to mark ankylosing spondylitis blood.

The V and J ends lost 5 bases and 7 bases, in that order; junction bases with no gene match: 12. The CDR3 has 15 amino acids. Per germline, CDR1 DFQATT and CDR2 SNEGSKA (reference sequence). Quantitative 5'-RACE with molecular barcodes was used to make the TCR beta libraries. TCRdb reprocessed the 5' RACE reads via MiXCR and lists one record per CDR3 protein. Of roughly 230,000 distinct CDR3 sequences detected, approximately 8.4% appear once; the ten largest clones hold around 4.9%. Sequenced: blood, either unsorted or a sorted T cell fraction (not recorded which). The chain uses TRBV20-1 and TRBJ2-2; TRBD1 matches at 8 bases. This sequence originates from a female donor with ankylosing spondylitis or in good health (not recorded which). The DNA of the CDR3 is TGCAGTGCTCCCGGTACAGGGGGGAGTGTCGGGGAGCTGTTTTTT. Translated, it gives CSAPGTGGSVGELFF.